What follows are 16 T cell receptor beta chains derived from one specimen sequenced in a study of response to subunit inactivated influenza vaccine. From the RT-PCR reads, TCRdb called clonotypes with MiXCR, one entry per CDR3 protein. The repertoire has around 710,000 distinct CDR3 sequences, 14% of them found once; the top ten carry less than 9%. Sequencing was performed on PBMCs from blood, taken around two weeks before vaccination. Receptor source: a man aged 50-60 years who received an inactivated influenza vaccine.

The chain couples TRBV14 to TRBJ2-7; a possible D gene is TRBD2 (7 bases). The germline V and J ends were trimmed by 5 bases and 6 bases, with 17 bases remaining between them. The V gene's germline CDR1 is SGHDN and CDR2 FVKESK. The CDR3 extends over 14 amino acids. The CDR3 here is CASSSRGGLVEQYF. The CDR3 nucleotides are TGTGCCAGCAGCTCCAGGGGAGGGTTGGTCGAGCAGTACTTC.

This clonotype occurred a few times. V and J are TRBV10-2 and TRBJ2-3, with unresolved D. The germline gives CDR1 WSHSY, CDR2 SAAADI. The CDR3 spans 14 residues. V lost 4 bases and J lost 2, with 10 bases in between. The CDR3 reads CASSGVGLTDTQYF. The CDR3 DNA sequence: TGCGCCAGCAGTGGTGTCGGGCTCACAGATACGCAGTATTTT.

The sample holds many counts of this clonotype. The chain carries TRBV20-1 and TRBJ2-7; 9 nucleotides align to TRBD2. The CDR3 loop spans 12 amino acids. V was pared by 0 bases and J by 9 bases, with 3 bases of the junction left unmatched. Germline-derived CDR1 and CDR2 are DFQATT and SNEGSKA (reference sequence). The CDR3 loop reads CSARDGTSPQYF. The CDR3 nucleotides are TGCAGTGCTAGAGATGGGACTAGCCCGCAGTACTTC.

This clonotype occurred a few times. The chain couples TRBV7-2 to TRBJ1-1; D gene unclear. The V gene lost 5 bases and the J gene lost 0 bases, with 10 bases spanning the gap. The germline V gene encodes CDR1 SGHTA and CDR2 FQGNSA. The CDR3 runs to 14 residues. The CDR3 DNA sequence: TGTGCCAGCAGCGAGATGAATATGAACACTGAAGCTTTCTTT. Its protein product is CASSEMNMNTEAFF.

This clonotype was seen more than once but under ten times. The J gene is TRBJ2-7, the V gene TRBV7-3; no reliable D call. Between the trimmed V and J ends, which lost 0 bases and 7 bases, there was a span of 13 bases. This CDR3 region has 14 residues. Germline assignment: CDR1 SGHTA and CDR2 FQGTGA. The CDR3 nucleotides read TGTGCCAGCAGCTTAACGGGGTGGGATGGGGAGCAGTACTTC. Translation gives CASSLTGWDGEQYF.

This chain connects TRBV27 to TRBJ1-4; unclear D gene. Trimming took off 6 bases at V and 10 bases at J, with 15 bases between the two ends. This CDR3 has 13 residues. Germline values: CDR1 MNHEY, CDR2 SMNVEV (reference sequence). DNA for the CDR3: TGTGCCAGCAGGTTCGGTAACGCTGGAAAACTGTTTTTT. This gives the protein CASRFGNAGKLFF.

In its sample, this clonotype was seen a few times. The chain employs TRBV20-1 and TRBJ1-6, with TRBD1 identical over 7 bases. Germline trimming cut 6 bases from V and 5 bases from J; bases unmatched to any gene: 4. Germline-derived CDR1 and CDR2 are DFQATT and SNEGSKA (reference sequence). The CDR3 length is 13 residues. CDR3 region: CSAHGQDNSPLHF. As DNA, the CDR3 is TGCAGTGCGCATGGACAGGATAATTCACCCCTCCACTTT.

The CDR3 region is CATSRAHETSGETDTQYF. The CDR3, as DNA: TGTGCCACCAGCAGAGCCCACGAGACTAGCGGGGAGACAGATACGCAGTATTTT. V is TRBV15 and J is TRBJ2-3, with 11 bases that match TRBD2. The CDR3 has 18 residues. Losses at the gene ends were 1 base for V and 3 bases for J; bases not matched to a gene: 9. Germline loops: CDR1 LNHNV, CDR2 YYDKDF (reference sequence).

This clonotype was observed at least ten times. The J gene is TRBJ1-2, the V gene TRBV5-1; a weak D match, TRBD1 (5 bases). The CDR3 is made up of 13 amino acids. CDR1 is SGHRS and CDR2 is YFSETQ in the germline V gene. V lost 2 bases to trimming and J lost 5 bases, with 10 bases between them. The CDR3 nucleotides read TGCGCCAGCAGCTTAGCCGACAGTTATGGCTACACCTTC. It encodes CASSLADSYGYTF. The entire variable domain, with the rest obtained from reference TRBV5-1 and TRBJ1-2, is as follows: KAGVTQTPRYLIKTRGQQVTLSCSPISGHRSVSWYQQTPGQGLQFLFEYFSETQRNKGNFPGRFSGRQFSNSRSEMNVSTLELGDSALYLCASSLADSYGYTFGSGTRLTVV.

The chain couples TRBV3-1 to TRBJ2-7; perhaps TRBD2 as D (7 bases). The V gene lost 5 bases and the J gene lost 7 bases, with 18 bases spanning the gap. This CDR3 is 14 amino acids long. CDR1 and CDR2 from the germline V gene are LGHDT and YNNKEL (reference sequence). The CDR3 DNA reads TGTGCCAGCAGCGCCTTCGGCGGGGGCCGGGAGCAGTACTTC. Protein product: CASSAFGGGREQYF.

This clonotype has ten or more counts. This chain joins TRBV7-2 and TRBJ2-1; weak D call: TRBD2 (6 bases). The germline V and J ends were trimmed by 5 bases and 6 bases, with 11 bases remaining between them. Germline CDR1 reads SGHTA; CDR2 reads FQGNSA. This CDR3 spans 13 amino acids. CDR3 nucleotide sequence: TGTGCCAGCAGCAACCGACTAGTCAATGAGCAGTTCTTC. Amino acid sequence: CASSNRLVNEQFF.

This clonotype was seen ten or more times. The V gene is TRBV10-3, the J gene TRBJ2-3; D might be TRBD2 (5 bases). CDR1 and CDR2 (germline): ENHRY, SYGVKD. Trimming removed 6 bases at V and 3 bases at J, with 13 bases between. The CDR3 is 14 amino acids. The CDR3, as DNA: TGTGCCATCAGGGGAGCCATCTCGACAGATACGCAGTATTTT. Translating gives CAIRGAISTDTQYF.

This clonotype came up a few times. The chain is built from TRBV20-1 and TRBJ2-1; the match to TRBD2 covers 10 bases. The CDR3 is made up of 14 amino acids. CDR1 is DFQATT, CDR2 SNEGSKA, per germline (reference sequence). V dropped 5 bases and J dropped 5; count of bases not matched to a gene: 6. CDR3 in amino acids: CSALSGGTHNEQFF. The DNA for the CDR3 is TGCAGTGCTCTTAGCGGGGGGACCCACAATGAGCAGTTCTTC.

This clonotype turned up a few times. This chain links TRBV9 with TRBJ1-6; D remains ambiguous. This CDR3 has 13 amino acids. Germline CDR1 is SGDLS and CDR2 is YYNGEE. Trimming removed 0 bases from V and 8 bases from J, with 6 bases in between. The chain's CDR3 is CASSVAIDSPLHF. The CDR3 DNA is TGTGCCAGCAGCGTAGCGATAGATTCACCCCTCCACTTT.

The V call is TRBV12-3 or TRBV12-4, the J call TRBJ2-6, with D unresolved. V was pared by 11 bases and J by 0 bases, with 23 bases between. The CDR3 has 18 residues. The CDR3 region has the DNA TGTGCCCGCTGTTTAGCCAGGCAAGAGAGCTCTGGGGCCAACGTCCTGACTTTC. Amino acids: CARCLARQESSGANVLTF.

The CDR3 is CASSEALGPTSGNTIYF. The CDR3 DNA sequence: TGTGCCAGCAGTGAAGCTTTGGGGCCCACCTCTGGAAACACCATATATTTT. This sequence joins TRBV6-1 and TRBJ1-3, with a possible D match to TRBD1 (5 bases). CDR3 size: 17 residues. Germline V gene data show CDR1 as MNHNS and CDR2 as SASEGT. Trimming removed 0 bases at V and 0 bases at J, with 12 bases between.